This T cell receptor beta chain derives from a study of CD8+CD57+ T cells in acquired aplastic anemia (dated by TCRdb to the late 2010s). For the study in its entirety: Extracted DNA from sorted CD4+ and CD8+ cells averaged around 3.3 ug, ranging from roughly 0.17 to 27.4 ug. CD8+CD57+ expansion was defined as a frequency above the mean frequency observed in healthy subjects.

Patients chosen for sequencing had shown expansion of CD8+CD57+ cells by flow cytometry. Every patient had a diagnosis of severe acquired aplastic anemia based on International Study of Aplastic Anemia and Agranulocytosis and Camitta criteria. No patient had received any therapy when blood was sampled. In this study, sorted CD4+ and CD8+ T cells from the blood of healthy subjects and of severe aplastic anemia patients had their TCR repertoires deep-sequenced. Patients were enrolled under clinicaltrials.gov protocols 00001620, 01623167, 00001397, 00071045, 00081523 and 00961064 in the USA. Ficoll-Paque density gradient centrifugation was used to isolate peripheral blood mononuclear cells. Before DNA extraction, CD4+ and CD8+ T cells were sorted by FACS or by magnetic beads. In regard to this clonotype: Its recognized antigen is unknown. No much larger clonotype is one base removed from it; base qualities were not supplied.

Genomic DNA served as template for TCR beta VDJ combination and CDR3 sequence profiling. An Illumina HiSeq 2000 was the platform used for TCR repertoire sequencing. The paper's data handling went like this. Repertoire assessment relied on Simpson's diversity index, CDR3 size and DJ length profiles, and TRBV/TRBJ rearrangement plots. The most abundant DNA sequence in the deep sequencing data was defined as the immunodominant clone. CDR3 amino acid sequences were checked for sharing across subjects and were also compared against the VDJdb database and published repertoires. TCRdb passed the public sequencing reads through fastp at Q25 and MiXCR, retaining productive beta sequences. Each CDR3 protein gets just one entry, which takes the most common genes and DNA from the rows behind it. In this record, the V and J calls reflect TCRdb's handling and not the investigators' own analysis. The sample records 75,000 to 80,000 distinct CDR3 sequences, under 80% of which are singletons. The ten largest clones add up to approximately 81% of the sample.

Beyond this particular receptor, the publication reports: Although roughly 30 CD8+ CDR3 sequences were shared by patients and controls, these sequences appeared highly expressed in patients and within the immunodominant clones of patients. No significant difference in CD8+ Simpson's diversity was found between patients and healthy controls (P=0.060).

The CDR3, cysteine through phenylalanine, is 17 amino acids long. Just CDR3 DNA is preserved here, 51 bases in frame from base 1. As encoded in the germline V gene (reference sequence), CDR1 is DFQATT while CDR2 is SNEGSKA. V lost 3 bases and J lost 1 base, and the count of bases not matched to a germline gene is 11. The rearranged chain carries TRBV20-1 and TRBJ2-2, and 7 junctional nucleotides match TRBD2. Sequenced material: sorted CD4+, CD8+, or CD8+CD57+ T cells (not recorded which) from PBMCs. The TCR comes from a human donor with aplastic anemia. The encoded CDR3 is CSARGTTSWGNTGELFF. The sequenced DNA: TGCAGTGCTAGGGGGACGACTAGCTGGGGGAACACCGGGGAGCTGTTTTTT.